What follows are 25 T cell receptor beta chains derived from one specimen sequenced in a study of T cells in Graves' hyperthyroidism and ophthalmopathy. From RNA transcripts, TCR beta CDR3 regions were amplified. In the first-round RT-PCR of the TCR CDR3, the HTBI primer set was used. TCRdb used MiXCR to reprocess the multiplex PCR reads, holding one entry per CDR3 protein. This table has some 690,000 distinct CDR3 sequences, roughly a sixth appearing once. The sample taken for sequencing was blood. These receptors were taken from a man between 50 and 59 years old with Graves' hyperthyroidism.

This clonotype was counted many times. The chain carries TRBV11-3 and TRBJ2-3; tentatively, D is TRBD2 (6 bases). This CDR3 comprises 16 residues. Germline loops: CDR1 SGHNT, CDR2 YENEEA. The V and J ends lost 3 bases and 6 bases respectively, with 19 bases between them. The CDR3 bases are TGTGCCAGCAGCTTGGGACTTAGCGGAGCTCGGGATACGCAGTATTTT. Its translation is CASSLGLSGARDTQYF.

This clonotype was found many times. The J gene is TRBJ2-7, the V gene TRBV6-5; D uncertain. V lost 2 bases and J 3 bases, leaving 8 bases between the germline ends. The CDR3 runs to 13 residues. Germline CDR1 is MNHEY and CDR2 is SVGAGI. In DNA form, the CDR3 reads TGTGCCAGCAGTTACAGGGAATACTACGAGCAGTACTTC. Its translation: CASSYREYYEQYF.

This clonotype was observed at least ten times. This rearrangement joins TRBV10-3 to TRBJ2-7; TRBD1 matches at 9 bases. CDR3 size: 16 residues. Germline lookup yields CDR1 ENHRY and CDR2 SYGVKD. The ends lost 4 bases at V and 3 bases at J; junction bases unmatched: 10. The CDR3 coding sequence is TGTGCCATCAGTGCCCAGAGGGGGACAGGGATCTACGAGCAGTACTTC. It translates to CAISAQRGTGIYEQYF.

The chain employs TRBV20-1 and TRBJ1-4; 9 bases align to TRBD1. Germline V gene lookup returns CDR1 DFQATT and CDR2 SNEGSKA (reference sequence). With V trimmed by 4 bases and J by 5 bases, 2 bases remained unmatched. The CDR3 runs 13 residues. In nucleotides, the CDR3 is TGCAGTGCTAACAGGGGGCTGAATGAAAAACTGTTTTTT. It codes for CSANRGLNEKLFF.

This clonotype was seen many times. This chain joins TRBV29-1 and TRBJ2-5, with 12 bases matching TRBD2. CDR1 and CDR2 (germline): SQVTM, ANQGSEA. The J segment lost 1 base and the V segment lost 4 bases, leaving 7 bases of the junction unmatched. CDR3 length: 16 residues. The CDR3 loop reads CSVALTSGSPQETQYF. The CDR3 region has the DNA TGCAGCGTTGCTCTGACTAGCGGGAGCCCCCAAGAGACCCAGTACTTC. Full variable domain (missing parts from reference TRBV29-1 and TRBJ2-5): SAVISQKPSRDICQRGTSLTIQCQVDSQVTMMFWYRQQPGQSLTLIATANQGSEATYESGFVIDKFPISRPNLTFSTLTVSNMSPEDSSIYLCSVALTSGSPQETQYFGPGTRLLVL.

V gene TRBV28 combines with J gene TRBJ1-1, with 10 bases matching TRBD1. The germline V gene has CDR1 MDHEN and CDR2 SYDVKM. The V segment lost 6 bases and the J segment 3 bases; nucleotides outside the gene matches: 4. This CDR3 region has 14 residues. In nucleotides, the CDR3 is TGTGCCAGCAGCCGGACAGGGGGGTACACTGAAGCTTTCTTT. Its protein product is CASSRTGGYTEAFF.

This clonotype was picked up many times. The gene calls are TRBV28 and TRBJ2-7; 8 bases fit TRBD2. The V and J ends lost 6 bases and 0 bases, in that order; junction bases with no gene match: 7. The germline gives CDR1 MDHEN, CDR2 SYDVKM. This CDR3 is built from 15 residues. CDR3 loop: CASRAPGTSSYEQYF. DNA of the CDR3: TGTGCCAGCAGAGCCCCCGGGACTAGCTCCTACGAGCAGTACTTC.

The chain is built from TRBV6-5 and TRBJ2-5, with a weak D call TRBD2 (5 bases). The CDR3 extends over 15 amino acids. CDR1 and CDR2 (germline): MNHEY, SVGAGI. With 3 bases removed from V and 9 bases from J, the gap between germline ends came to 20 bases. The CDR3 here is CASSYRADEGNAQYF. The CDR3 DNA reads as TGTGCCAGCAGTTATAGAGCGGATGAGGGTAACGCCCAGTACTTC.

Many counts were recorded for this clonotype. V is TRBV28 and J is TRBJ2-7; TRBD2 matches 7 bases. V lost 2 bases and J lost 3; bases outside the gene matches: 4. Germline CDR1 MDHEN, CDR2 SYDVKM. The CDR3 extends over 14 amino acids. The chain's CDR3 is CASSLAGVIYEQYF. In DNA form, the CDR3 reads TGTGCCAGCAGTTTAGCGGGAGTTATCTACGAGCAGTACTTC.

The genes are TRBV14 and TRBJ2-4; D is perhaps TRBD1 or TRBD2 (7 bases each). The germline CDR1 and CDR2 sequences are SGHDN and FVKESK. This CDR3 region has 16 residues. Trimming cost V 1 base and J 8 bases, with 18 bases left between them. The CDR3 nucleotides are TGTGCCAGCAGCCAAGTTTGGCGGGGGACAGATGACATTCAGTACTTC. This codes for CASSQVWRGTDDIQYF. The full variable domain, its missing parts supplied by reference TRBV14 and TRBJ2-4, is EAGVTQFPSHSVIEKGQTVTLRCDPISGHDNLYWYRRVMGKEIKFLLHFVKESKQDESGMPNNRFLAERTGGTYSTLKVQPAELEDSGVYFCASSQVWRGTDDIQYFGAGTRLSVL.

This clonotype has more than one count but fewer than ten. CDR3 coding DNA: TGTGCCTGGAGATCTAGCGGGAGTGGGGATACGCAGTATTTT. Translated: CAWRSSGSGDTQYF. The chain carries TRBV30 and TRBJ2-3, with 10 bases aligning to TRBD2. The CDR3 consists of 14 residues. Looked up from germline, CDR1 is GTSNPN and CDR2 is SVGIG (reference sequence). J gave up 6 bases and V 3 bases, and 6 bases lay outside the gene matches.

This clonotype was counted a few times. This rearrangement joins TRBV19 to TRBJ1-1; D may be TRBD1 (5 bases). Germline V gene sequence: CDR1 LNHDA, CDR2 SQIVND (reference sequence). The CDR3 length is 14 residues. Trimming stripped 6 bases from V and 2 bases from J, with 13 bases between. Here the CDR3 DNA reads TGTGCCAGTAGCGGGTGGACACTAAACACTGAAGCTTTCTTT. Protein product: CASSGWTLNTEAFF.

This clonotype was seen repeatedly, ten times or more. The chain is built from TRBV28 and TRBJ2-7; 8 nucleotides agree with TRBD2. J was trimmed by 3 bases and V by 8 bases; bases with no gene match: 9. Germline V gene data show CDR1 as MDHEN and CDR2 as SYDVKM. The CDR3 spans 14 residues. CDR3 sequence: CASSRGGFGYEQYF. The CDR3, as DNA: TGTGCCAGCTCCCGCGGGGGGTTTGGCTACGAGCAGTACTTC.

This clonotype was seen at least ten times. This sequence joins TRBV11-2 and TRBJ2-3; 7 bases map to TRBD2. The trim removed 5 bases at V and 4 bases at J, leaving 3 bases unmatched. Germline V gene lookup returns CDR1 SGHAT and CDR2 FQNNGV. The CDR3 is made up of 13 amino acids. The CDR3 region has the DNA TGTGCCAGCAGCCACGGGAGGCCAGATACGCAGTATTTT. Translating it yields CASSHGRPDTQYF.

This clonotype came up a few times. The J gene is TRBJ2-3, the V gene TRBV10-3; TRBD1 aligns across 9 bases. The CDR3 runs 14 residues. The germline gives CDR1 ENHRY, CDR2 SYGVKD. Trimming took 10 bases from V and 2 from J; bases not matched to a gene: 7. CDR3 coding DNA: TGTGCCACCTCCGACAGGGGGGACACAGATACGCAGTATTTT. This gives the protein CATSDRGDTDTQYF.

This clonotype was found a few times. The J gene is TRBJ2-2, the V gene TRBV9, with 9 bases aligning to TRBD1. Germline V CDR1 and CDR2: SGDLS, YYNGEE. The CDR3 extends over 16 amino acids. V was clipped by 3 bases and J by 3 bases; unmatched bases: 6. CDR3: CASSGGTGLDTGELFF. CDR3 sequence (DNA): TGTGCCAGCAGCGGTGGGACAGGGTTAGACACCGGGGAGCTGTTTTTT.

This clonotype was recorded at least ten times. The V call is TRBV28, the J call TRBJ2-7, with a tentative D call TRBD1 (5 bases). V was trimmed by 7 bases and J by 1 base, leaving 11 bases between them. Germline loops: CDR1 MDHEN, CDR2 SYDVKM. The CDR3 has 13 amino acids. The CDR3 DNA follows: TGTGCCAGCACTCCCTCAGGGTCCTACGAGCAGTACTTC. It translates to CASTPSGSYEQYF.

The table lists this clonotype with a few counts. The chain uses TRBV6-4 and TRBJ1-1, with 9 bases identical to TRBD1. Unmatched junction bases numbered 3, after V lost 5 bases and J lost 8 bases. CDR3 length equals 12 residues. Looked up from germline, CDR1 is MRHNA and CDR2 is SNTAGT. CDR3 region: CASSYGTGEAFF. The CDR3 region has the DNA TGTGCCAGCAGTTACGGGACAGGGGAAGCTTTCTTT.

This clonotype showed up many times. The chain employs TRBV5-1 and TRBJ2-6; perhaps TRBD2 as D (6 bases). The CDR3 covers 19 residues. Germline-derived CDR1 and CDR2 are SGHRS and YFSETQ. V lost 0 bases to trimming and J lost 1 base, with 17 bases between them. CDR3: CASSLGSPGVVSGANVLTF. The CDR3 nucleotides are TGCGCCAGCAGCTTGGGGTCCCCGGGGGTAGTTTCTGGGGCCAACGTCCTGACTTTC. The complete variable domain, with remaining parts taken from reference TRBV5-1 and TRBJ2-6, reads KAGVTQTPRYLIKTRGQQVTLSCSPISGHRSVSWYQQTPGQGLQFLFEYFSETQRNKGNFPGRFSGRQFSNSRSEMNVSTLELGDSALYLCASSLGSPGVVSGANVLTFGAGSRLTVL.

This clonotype was counted only a few times. The V call is TRBV19, the J call TRBJ1-3; D unclear. This CDR3 has 14 residues. The germline V gene has CDR1 LNHDA and CDR2 SQIVND (reference sequence). Trimming removed 8 bases from V and 0 bases from J, with 11 bases in between. The DNA for the CDR3 is TGTGCCAGTGTGGTCGGTACCTCTGGAAACACCATATATTTT. This translates into CASVVGTSGNTIYF.

This rearrangement joins TRBV12-3 or TRBV12-4 to TRBJ2-3; the D is unclear. This CDR3 has 16 residues. With 8 bases removed from V and 0 bases from J, the gap between germline ends came to 18 bases. CDR3 DNA: TGTGCCAGCCGATTAGGTATAGGGCCAAGCACAGATACGCAGTATTTT. This gives the protein CASRLGIGPSTDTQYF.

The rearrangement uses TRBV7-2 and TRBJ2-6; D is perhaps TRBD1 (5 bases). Germline values: CDR1 SGHTA, CDR2 FQGNSA. The CDR3 loop spans 22 amino acids. V gave up 5 bases and J gave up 4 bases, with 33 bases separating them. The CDR3 reads CASSPRPDKIRLGTSGANVLTF. DNA for the CDR3: TGTGCCAGCAGCCCGAGGCCGGACAAAATACGACTGGGAACCTCCGGGGCCAACGTCCTGACTTTC.

This clonotype was detected only once. V and J are TRBV2 and TRBJ2-3, with D hard to call. The CDR3 is 14 amino acids. The ends were cut back, 7 bases at V and 0 bases at J, with 11 bases in the middle. Germline V gene lookup returns CDR1 SNHLY and CDR2 FYNNEI. The CDR3, as DNA: TGTGCCAGCAAGGCCAACCCTAGCACAGATACGCAGTATTTT. Translated: CASKANPSTDTQYF.

This clonotype was observed a handful of times. The rearrangement links TRBV6-6 to TRBJ2-1; 9 nucleotides line up with TRBD2. V shed 2 bases and J 8 bases; nucleotides not matched to a gene: 7. CDR3 size: 15 residues. Germline V gene lookup returns CDR1 MNHNY and CDR2 SVGAGI (reference sequence). CDR3 region: CASSYRSGSSDEQFF. In nucleotides, the CDR3 is TGTGCCAGCAGTTACCGTAGCGGGAGTTCCGATGAGCAGTTCTTC.

This chain links TRBV10-3 with TRBJ1-5; D unresolved. This CDR3 is 13 amino acids long. Germline V gene lookup returns CDR1 ENHRY and CDR2 SYGVKD. With 7 bases removed from V and 0 bases from J, the gap between germline ends came to 7 bases. CDR3 DNA sequence: TGTGCCATCAAGGCCAATAGCAATCAGCCCCAGCATTTT. It is translated as CAIKANSNQPQHF.